Judged by frequency, the clone carrying this TCR beta chain is medium-sized. UMI-labeled 5' RACE generated the TCR beta libraries. TCRdb reprocessed the 5' RACE reads; each CDR3 protein has one entry and no DNA is given. In all, the sample yields 9,500 to 15,000 distinct CDR3 sequences. Germline CDR1 and CDR2: KGHSH and LQKENI. CDR3 length equals 14 residues. The data belong to a study of human CD8 memory T cell subsets. The chain links TRBV18 to TRBJ2-7. This TCR derives from a human donor in good health. Sequencing used CD8+ T cells from PBMCs. This chain's CDR3 is CASSPYPDSDEQYF.